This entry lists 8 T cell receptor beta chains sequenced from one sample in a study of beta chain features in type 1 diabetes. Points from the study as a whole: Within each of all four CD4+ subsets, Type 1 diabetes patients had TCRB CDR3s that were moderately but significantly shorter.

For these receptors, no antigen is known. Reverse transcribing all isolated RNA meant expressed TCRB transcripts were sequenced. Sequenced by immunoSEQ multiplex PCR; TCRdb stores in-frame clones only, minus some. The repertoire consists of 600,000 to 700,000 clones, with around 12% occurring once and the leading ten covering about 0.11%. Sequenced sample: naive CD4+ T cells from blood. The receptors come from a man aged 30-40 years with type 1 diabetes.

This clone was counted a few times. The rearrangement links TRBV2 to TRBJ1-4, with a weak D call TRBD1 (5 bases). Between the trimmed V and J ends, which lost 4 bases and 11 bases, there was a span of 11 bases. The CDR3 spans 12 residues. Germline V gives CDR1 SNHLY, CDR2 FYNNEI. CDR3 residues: CASSGPGRKLFF. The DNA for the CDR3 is TGTGCCAGCAGTGGTCCGGGACGCAAACTGTTTTTT.

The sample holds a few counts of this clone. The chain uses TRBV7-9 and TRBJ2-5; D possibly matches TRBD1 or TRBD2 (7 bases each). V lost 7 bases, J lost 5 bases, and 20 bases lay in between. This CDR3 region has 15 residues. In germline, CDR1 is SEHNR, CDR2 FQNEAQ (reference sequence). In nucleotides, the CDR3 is TGTGCCAGCAACCCTGGACAGGCCGGGGGGGAGACCCAGTACTTC. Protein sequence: CASNPGQAGGETQYF.

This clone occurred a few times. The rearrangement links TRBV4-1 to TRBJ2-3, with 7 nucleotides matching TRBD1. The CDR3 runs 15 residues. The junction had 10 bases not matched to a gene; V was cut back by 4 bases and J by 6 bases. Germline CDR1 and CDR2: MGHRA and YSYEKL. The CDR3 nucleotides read TGCGCCAGCAGCCGGATACAGGGGCCTGGGGATACGCAGTATTTT. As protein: CASSRIQGPGDTQYF.

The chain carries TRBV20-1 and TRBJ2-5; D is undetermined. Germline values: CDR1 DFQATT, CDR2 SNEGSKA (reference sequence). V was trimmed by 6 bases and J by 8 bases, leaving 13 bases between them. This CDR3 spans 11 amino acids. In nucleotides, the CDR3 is TGCAGTGCACTTCTCGGGTACACCCAGTACTTC. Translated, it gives CSALLGYTQYF.

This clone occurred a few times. The CDR3: CASSLVRQALGDSPLHF. Written as DNA, the CDR3 is TGTGCCAGCAGCTTGGTTCGACAGGCCCTGGGGGATTCACCCCTCCACTTT. The chain is built from TRBV5-4 and TRBJ1-6; D is possibly TRBD1 (6 bases). The ends were cut back, 0 bases at V and 8 bases at J, with 18 bases in the middle. This CDR3 spans 17 amino acids. Germline V gene data show CDR1 as SGHNT and CDR2 as YYREEE (reference sequence).

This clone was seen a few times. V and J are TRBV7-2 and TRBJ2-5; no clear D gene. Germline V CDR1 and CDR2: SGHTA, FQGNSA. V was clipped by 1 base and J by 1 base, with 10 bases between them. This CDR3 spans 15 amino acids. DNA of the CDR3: TGTGCCAGCAGCTTAGGGCAGCGTTTCCAAGAGACCCAGTACTTC. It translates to CASSLGQRFQETQYF.

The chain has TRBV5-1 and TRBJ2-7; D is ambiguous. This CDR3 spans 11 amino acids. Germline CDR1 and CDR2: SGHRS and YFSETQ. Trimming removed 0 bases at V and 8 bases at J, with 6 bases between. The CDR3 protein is CASSLELKQYF. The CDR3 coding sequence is TGCGCCAGCAGCTTGGAACTAAAGCAGTACTTC.

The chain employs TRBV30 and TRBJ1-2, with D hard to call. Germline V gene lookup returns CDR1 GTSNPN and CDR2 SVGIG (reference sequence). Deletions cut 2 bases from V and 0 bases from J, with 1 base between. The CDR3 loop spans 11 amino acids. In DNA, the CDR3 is TGTGCCTGGAGTCCTAACTATGGCTACACCTTC. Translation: CAWSPNYGYTF.